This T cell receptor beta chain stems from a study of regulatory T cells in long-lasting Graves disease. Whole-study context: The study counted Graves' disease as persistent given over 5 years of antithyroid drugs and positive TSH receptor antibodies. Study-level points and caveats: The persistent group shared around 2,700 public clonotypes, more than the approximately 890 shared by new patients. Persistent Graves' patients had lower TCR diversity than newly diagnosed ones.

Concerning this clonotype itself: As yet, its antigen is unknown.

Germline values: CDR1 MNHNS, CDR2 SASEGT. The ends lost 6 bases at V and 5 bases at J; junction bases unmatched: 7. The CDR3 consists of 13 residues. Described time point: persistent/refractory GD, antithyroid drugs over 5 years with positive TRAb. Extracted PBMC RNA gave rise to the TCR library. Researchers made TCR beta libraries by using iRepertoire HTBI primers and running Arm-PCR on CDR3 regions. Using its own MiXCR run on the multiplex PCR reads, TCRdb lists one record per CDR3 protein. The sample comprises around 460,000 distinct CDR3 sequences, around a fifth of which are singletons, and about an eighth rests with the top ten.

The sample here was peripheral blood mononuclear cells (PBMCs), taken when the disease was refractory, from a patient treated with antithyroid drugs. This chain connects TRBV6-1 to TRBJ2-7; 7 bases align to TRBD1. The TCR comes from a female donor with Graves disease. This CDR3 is CASSLDRDNEQYF. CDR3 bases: TGTGCCAGCAGCCTCGACAGGGACAACGAGCAGTACTTC.